This TCR beta chain was recovered during a study of CD8 T cells in Susac syndrome. The authors reverse transcribed roughly 0.5 to 1 ug RNA with random hexamers. The authors amplified TCR beta CDR3 across 54 Vbeta and 13 Jbeta using immunoSEQ multiplex PCR. TCRdb used MiXCR to reprocess the immunoSEQ multiplex PCR reads, holding one entry per CDR3 protein. The table lists fewer than 350,000 distinct CDR3 sequences, approximately 85% of them singletons. In regard to this clonotype: The antigen is not known.

CDR3 size: 17 residues. Germline CDR1 and CDR2: MNHNS and SASEGT. Losses at the gene ends were 6 bases for V and 1 base for J; bases not matched to a gene: 10. High-throughput TCR beta sequencing covered peripheral CD8+ and CD4+ T cells. FACS was used to enrich TEMRA cells, whereas the CD8+ and CD4+ T cells were obtained by negative isolation. Study findings and constraints: The study's TCR sequencing and HLA analysis drew on a certain number of individuals. That number was acknowledged as relatively small.

The specimen was CD8+ T cells from PBMCs. The chain couples TRBV6-1 to TRBJ2-2; 8 positions agree with TRBD1. The receptor was isolated from a human donor with multiple sclerosis. DNA for the CDR3: TGTGCCAGCAGACGACAGGGGACGGCGGGGAACACCGGGGAGCTGTTTTTT. This gives the protein CASRRQGTAGNTGELFF.